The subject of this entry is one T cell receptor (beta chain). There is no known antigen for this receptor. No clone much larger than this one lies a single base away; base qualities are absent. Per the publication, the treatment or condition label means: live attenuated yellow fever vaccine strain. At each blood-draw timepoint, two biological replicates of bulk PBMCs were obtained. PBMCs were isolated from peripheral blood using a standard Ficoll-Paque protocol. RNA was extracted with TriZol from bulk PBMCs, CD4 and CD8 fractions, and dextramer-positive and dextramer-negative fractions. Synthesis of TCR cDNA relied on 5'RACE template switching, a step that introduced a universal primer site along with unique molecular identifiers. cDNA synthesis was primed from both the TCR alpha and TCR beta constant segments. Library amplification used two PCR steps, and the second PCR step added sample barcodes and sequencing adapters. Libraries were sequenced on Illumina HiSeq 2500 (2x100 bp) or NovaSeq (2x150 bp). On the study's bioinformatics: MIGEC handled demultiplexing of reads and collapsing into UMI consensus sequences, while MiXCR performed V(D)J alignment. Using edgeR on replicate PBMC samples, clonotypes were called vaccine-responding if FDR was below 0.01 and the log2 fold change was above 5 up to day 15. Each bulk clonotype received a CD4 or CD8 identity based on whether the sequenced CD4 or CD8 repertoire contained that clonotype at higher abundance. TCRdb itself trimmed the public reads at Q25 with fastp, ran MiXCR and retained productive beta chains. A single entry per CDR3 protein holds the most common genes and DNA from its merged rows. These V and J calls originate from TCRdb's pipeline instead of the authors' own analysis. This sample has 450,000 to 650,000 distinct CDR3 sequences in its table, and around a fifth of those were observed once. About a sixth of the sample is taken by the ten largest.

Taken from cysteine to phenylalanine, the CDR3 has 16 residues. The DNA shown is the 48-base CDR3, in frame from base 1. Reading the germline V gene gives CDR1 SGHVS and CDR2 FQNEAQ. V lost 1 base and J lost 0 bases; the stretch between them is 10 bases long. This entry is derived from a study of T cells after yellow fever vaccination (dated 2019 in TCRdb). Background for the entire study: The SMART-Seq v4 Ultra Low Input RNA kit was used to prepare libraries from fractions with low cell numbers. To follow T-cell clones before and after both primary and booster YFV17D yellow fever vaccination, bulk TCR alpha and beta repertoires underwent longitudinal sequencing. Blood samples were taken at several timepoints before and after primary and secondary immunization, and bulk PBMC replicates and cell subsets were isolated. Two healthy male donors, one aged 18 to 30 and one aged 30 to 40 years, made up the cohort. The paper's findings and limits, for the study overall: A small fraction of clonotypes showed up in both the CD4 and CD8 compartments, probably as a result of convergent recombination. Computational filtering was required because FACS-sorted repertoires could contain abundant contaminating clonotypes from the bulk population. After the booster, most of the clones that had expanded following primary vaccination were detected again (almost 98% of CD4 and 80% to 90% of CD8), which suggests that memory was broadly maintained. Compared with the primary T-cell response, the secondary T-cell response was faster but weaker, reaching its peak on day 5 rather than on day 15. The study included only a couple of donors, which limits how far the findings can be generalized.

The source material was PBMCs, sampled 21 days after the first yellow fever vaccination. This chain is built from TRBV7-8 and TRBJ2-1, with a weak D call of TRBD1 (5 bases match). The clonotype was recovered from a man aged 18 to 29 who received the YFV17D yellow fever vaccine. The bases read TGTGCCAGCAGCTTAGGGGTGACAGCCTCCTACAATGAGCAGTTCTTC. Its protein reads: CASSLGVTASYNEQFF.